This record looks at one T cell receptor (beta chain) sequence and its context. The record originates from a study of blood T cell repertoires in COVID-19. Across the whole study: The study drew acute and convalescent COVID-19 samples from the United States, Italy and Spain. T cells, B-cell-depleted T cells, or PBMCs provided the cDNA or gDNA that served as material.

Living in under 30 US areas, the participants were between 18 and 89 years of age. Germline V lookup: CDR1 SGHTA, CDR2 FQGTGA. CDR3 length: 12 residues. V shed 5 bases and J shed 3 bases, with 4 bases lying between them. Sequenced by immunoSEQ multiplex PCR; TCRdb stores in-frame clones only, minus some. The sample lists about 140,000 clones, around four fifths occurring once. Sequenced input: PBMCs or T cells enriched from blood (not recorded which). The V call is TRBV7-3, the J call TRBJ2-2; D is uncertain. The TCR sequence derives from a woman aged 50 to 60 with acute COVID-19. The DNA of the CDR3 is TGTGCCAGCAGCGACTACACCGGGGAGCTGTTTTTT. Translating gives CASSDYTGELFF.